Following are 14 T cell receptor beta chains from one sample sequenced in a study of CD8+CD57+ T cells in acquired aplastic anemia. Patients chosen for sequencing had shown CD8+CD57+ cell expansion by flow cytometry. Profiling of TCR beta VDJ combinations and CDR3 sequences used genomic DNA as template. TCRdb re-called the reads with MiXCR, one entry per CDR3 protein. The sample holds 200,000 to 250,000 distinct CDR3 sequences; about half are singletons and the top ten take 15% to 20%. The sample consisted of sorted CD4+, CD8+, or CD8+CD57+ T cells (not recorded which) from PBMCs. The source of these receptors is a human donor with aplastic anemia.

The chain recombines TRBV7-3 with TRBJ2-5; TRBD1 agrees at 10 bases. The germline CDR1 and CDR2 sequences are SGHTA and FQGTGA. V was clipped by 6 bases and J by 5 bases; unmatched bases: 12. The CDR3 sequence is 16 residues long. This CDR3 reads CASSPDGTGAGETQYF. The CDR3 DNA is TGTGCCAGCAGTCCCGACGGGACAGGGGCCGGGGAGACCCAGTACTTC. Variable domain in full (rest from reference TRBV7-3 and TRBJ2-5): GAGVSQTPSNKVTEKGKYVELRCDPISGHTALYWYRQSLGQGPEFLIYFQGTGAADDSGLPNDRFFAVRPEGSVSTLKIQRTERGDSAVYLCASSPDGTGAGETQYFGPGTRLLVL.

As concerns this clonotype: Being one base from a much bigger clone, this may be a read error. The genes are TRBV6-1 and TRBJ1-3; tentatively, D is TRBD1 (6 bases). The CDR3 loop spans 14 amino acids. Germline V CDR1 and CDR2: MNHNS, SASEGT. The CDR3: CASGDGRGQNTIYF. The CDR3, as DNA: TGTGCCAGCGGTGACGGCAGGGGCCAAAACACCATATATTTT.

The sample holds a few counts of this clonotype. The CDR3 region is CASSPPNPGATEAFF. The CDR3 DNA sequence: TGTGCCAGCTCACCACCGAATCCGGGAGCCACTGAAGCTTTCTTT. This chain links TRBV18 with TRBJ1-1; D ambiguous. Germline V gene lookup returns CDR1 KGHSH and CDR2 LQKENI. V lost 0 bases and J lost 4, with 12 bases in between. This CDR3 contains 15 residues.

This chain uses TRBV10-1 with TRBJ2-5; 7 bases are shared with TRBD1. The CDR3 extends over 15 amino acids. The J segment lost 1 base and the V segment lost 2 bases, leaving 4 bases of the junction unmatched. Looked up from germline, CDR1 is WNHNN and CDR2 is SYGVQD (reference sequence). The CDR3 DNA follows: TGCGCCAGCAGTGAGGGGACAGTCTCCCAAGAGACCCAGTACTTC. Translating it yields CASSEGTVSQETQYF.

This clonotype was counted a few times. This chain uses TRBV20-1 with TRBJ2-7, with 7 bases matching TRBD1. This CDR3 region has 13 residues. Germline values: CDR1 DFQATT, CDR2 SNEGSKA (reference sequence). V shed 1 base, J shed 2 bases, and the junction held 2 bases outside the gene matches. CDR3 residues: CSARGGTAYEQYF. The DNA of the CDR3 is TGCAGTGCTAGAGGTGGGACAGCCTACGAGCAGTACTTC.

The CDR3 is CASSDGQGANTNEKLFF. The CDR3 DNA reads TGTGCCAGCAGTGATGGACAGGGGGCTAATACTAATGAAAAACTGTTTTTT. The rearrangement joins TRBV12-5 to TRBJ1-4; 11 positions match TRBD1. There are 17 residues in the CDR3. The germline CDR1 and CDR2 sequences are LGHNT and FRNRAP.

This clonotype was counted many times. CDR3 sequence (DNA): TGCGCCAGCAGTGAGTCTAACGGCCCCCGGGAGCTGTTTTTT. It encodes CASSESNGPRELFF. The rearrangement joins TRBV10-1 to TRBJ2-2; D gene ambiguous. This CDR3 region has 14 residues. V lost 0 bases and J lost 9, with 11 bases in between. Germline values: CDR1 WNHNN, CDR2 SYGVQD (reference sequence).

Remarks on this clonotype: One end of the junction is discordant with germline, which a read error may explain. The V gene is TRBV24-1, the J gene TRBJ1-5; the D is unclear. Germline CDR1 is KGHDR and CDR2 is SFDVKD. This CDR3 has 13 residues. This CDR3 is CAASDAPGQPQHF. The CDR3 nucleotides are TGTGCCGCCAGCGATGCCCCGGGGCAGCCCCAGCATTTT.

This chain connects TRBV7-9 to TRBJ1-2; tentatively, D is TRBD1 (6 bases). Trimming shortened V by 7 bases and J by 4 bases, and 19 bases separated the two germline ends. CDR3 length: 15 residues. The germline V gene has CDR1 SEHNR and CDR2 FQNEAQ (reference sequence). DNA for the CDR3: TGTGCCAGCACCTCAACCAGGGGTGTTGTCTATGGCTACACCTTC. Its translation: CASTSTRGVVYGYTF.

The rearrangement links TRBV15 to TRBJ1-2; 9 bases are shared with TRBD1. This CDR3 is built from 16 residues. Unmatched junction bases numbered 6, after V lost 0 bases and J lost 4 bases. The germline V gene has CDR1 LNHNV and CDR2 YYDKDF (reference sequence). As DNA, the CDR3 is TGTGCCACCAGCAGAGATTACCAGGGACAGGGCTATGGCTACACCTTC. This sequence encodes CATSRDYQGQGYGYTF.

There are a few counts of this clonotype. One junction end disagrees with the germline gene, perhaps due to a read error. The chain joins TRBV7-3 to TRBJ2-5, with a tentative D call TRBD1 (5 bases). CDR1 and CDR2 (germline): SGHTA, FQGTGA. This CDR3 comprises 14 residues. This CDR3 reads CASSLIRGAETQYF. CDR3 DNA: TGCGCCAGCAGCTTGATTAGGGGTGCAGAGACCCAGTACTTC.

CDR3 amino acids: CASSPGLMNEKLFF. CDR3 bases: TGTGCCAGCAGTCCCGGACTGATGAATGAAAAACTGTTTTTT. This chain joins TRBV27 and TRBJ1-4; D gene unclear. The CDR3 is 14 amino acids. Per the germline V gene, CDR1 is MNHEY and CDR2 is SMNVEV (reference sequence). V was shortened by 5 bases and J by 5 bases, with 12 bases between the two germline ends.

CDR3 sequence: CSAQQGARETQYF. The CDR3, as DNA: TGCAGTGCACAACAGGGGGCGCGAGAGACCCAGTACTTC. The chain carries TRBV20-1 and TRBJ2-5, with TRBD1 matching 9 bases. Germline CDR1 DFQATT, CDR2 SNEGSKA (reference sequence). The CDR3 covers 13 residues. V lost 6 bases and J lost 4; bases outside the gene matches: 6.

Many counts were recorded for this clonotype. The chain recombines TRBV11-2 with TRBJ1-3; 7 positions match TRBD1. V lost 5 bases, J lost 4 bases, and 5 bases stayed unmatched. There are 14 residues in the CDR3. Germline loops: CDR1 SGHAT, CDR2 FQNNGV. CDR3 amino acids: CASSLRQGGNTIYF. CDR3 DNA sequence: TGTGCCAGCAGCCTCCGACAGGGCGGAAACACCATATATTTT.